This T cell receptor beta chain is drawn from a study of T cell repertoires in cytomegalovirus infection. Study summary: It was recently identified HLA-C-restricted and well-studied HLA-B-restricted CMV epitopes that the study used.

TCRdb analysed the reads with MiXCR anew, one entry per CDR3 protein. The sample has some 800,000 distinct CDR3 sequences, 25% to 30% seen once. Germline V gives CDR1 LGHDT, CDR2 YNNKEL (reference sequence). This CDR3 has 16 amino acids. Trimming left V 0 bases short and J 4 bases short, with 15 bases between. With respect to this clonotype: Its antigen remains unidentified.

The genes are TRBV3-1 and TRBJ1-2; tentatively, D is TRBD1 (6 bases). The origin of this receptor is a human donor in good health (CMV status not recorded). Some clones in this sample may be carry-over from other donors' samples. The starting material was cultured CD8+ T cells from PBMCs, obtained from culture after CMV antigen stimulation. Written as DNA, the CDR3 is TGTGCCAGCAGCCAAGAAGCCCTACAGGGATTCTATGGCTACACCTTC. This sequence encodes CASSQEALQGFYGYTF.